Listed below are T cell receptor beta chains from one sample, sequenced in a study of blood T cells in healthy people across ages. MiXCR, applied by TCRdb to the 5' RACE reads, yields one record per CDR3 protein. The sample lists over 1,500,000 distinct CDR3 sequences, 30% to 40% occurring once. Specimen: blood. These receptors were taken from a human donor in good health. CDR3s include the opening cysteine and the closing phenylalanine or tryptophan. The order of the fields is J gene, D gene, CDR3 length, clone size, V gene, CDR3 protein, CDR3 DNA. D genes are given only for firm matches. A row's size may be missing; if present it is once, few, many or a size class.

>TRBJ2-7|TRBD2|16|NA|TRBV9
CASSEGLAGDSYEQYF
TGTGCCAGCAGCGAAGGACTAGCGGGGGACTCCTACGAGCAGTACTTC
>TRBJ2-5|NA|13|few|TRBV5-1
CASSNQGQETQYF
TGCGCCAGCAGCAACCAGGGACAAGAGACCCAGTACTTC
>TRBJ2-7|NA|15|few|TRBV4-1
CASSQDDSLSYKQYF
TGCGCCAGCAGCCAAGACGATTCCCTATCCTACAAGCAGTACTTC
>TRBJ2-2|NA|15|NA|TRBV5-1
CASSLTQVNTGELFF
TGCGCCAGCAGCTTGACACAGGTGAACACCGGGGAGCTGTTTTTT
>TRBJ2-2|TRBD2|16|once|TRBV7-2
CASSLMTSGATGELFF
TGTGCCAGCAGCCTAATGACTAGCGGGGCCACCGGGGAGCTGTTTTTT
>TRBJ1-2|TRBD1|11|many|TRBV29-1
CSAIRGYGYTF
TGCAGCGCAATCAGGGGGTATGGCTACACCTTC
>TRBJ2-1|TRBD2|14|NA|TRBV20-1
CSARRTSGVNEQFF
TGCAGTGCCCGACGGACTAGCGGGGTGAATGAGCAGTTCTTC
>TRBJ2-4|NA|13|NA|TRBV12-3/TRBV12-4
CASMVWGRDIQYF
TGTGCCAGCATGGTCTGGGGAAGGGACATTCAGTACTTC
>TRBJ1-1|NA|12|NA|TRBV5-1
CANSLDSAKAFF
TGCGCCAACAGCTTGGACTCGGCGAAAGCTTTCTTT
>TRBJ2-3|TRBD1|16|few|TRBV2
CASREEPGQGVHTQYF
TGTGCCAGCAGGGAGGAACCGGGACAGGGTGTTCATACGCAGTATTTT
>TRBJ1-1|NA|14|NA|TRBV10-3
CAISEQVSNTEAFF
TGTGCCATCAGTGAACAGGTCTCCAACACTGAAGCTTTCTTT
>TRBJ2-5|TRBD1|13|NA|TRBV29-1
CSVERGGRGTQYF
TGCAGCGTTGAAAGAGGGGGCAGGGGGACCCAGTACTTC
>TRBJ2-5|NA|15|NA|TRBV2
CASSEVGFGSETQYF
TGTGCCAGCAGTGAAGTAGGGTTTGGGTCGGAGACCCAGTACTTC
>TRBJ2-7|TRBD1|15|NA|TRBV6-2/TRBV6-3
CASSYLRTGQHEQYF
TGCGCCAGCAGTTACTTGAGGACAGGGCAGCACGAGCAGTACTTC
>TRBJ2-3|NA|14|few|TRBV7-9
CASSRGATGDTQYF
TGTGCCAGCAGCCGAGGAGCTACAGGAGATACGCAGTATTTT
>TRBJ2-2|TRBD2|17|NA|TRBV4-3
CASSYPSGGGNTGELFF
TGCGCCAGCAGCTACCCTAGCGGGGGGGGGAACACCGGGGAGCTGTTTTTT
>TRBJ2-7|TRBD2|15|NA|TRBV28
CASSLGEGSIHEQYF
TGTGCCAGCAGTTTAGGGGAGGGTAGTATCCACGAGCAGTACTTC
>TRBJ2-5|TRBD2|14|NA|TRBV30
CAWARLADYNGQYF
TGTGCCTGGGCGAGACTAGCAGACTACAATGGGCAGTACTTC
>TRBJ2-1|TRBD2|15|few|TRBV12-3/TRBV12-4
CASSGTSGGLNEQFF
TGTGCCAGCAGTGGGACTAGCGGGGGCCTCAATGAGCAGTTCTTC
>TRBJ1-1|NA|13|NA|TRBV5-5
CASSLDWGLEAFF
TGTGCCAGCAGCTTGGATTGGGGCCTGGAAGCTTTCTTT
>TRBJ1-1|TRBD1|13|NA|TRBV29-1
CSASTGGDTEAFF
TGCAGCGCCTCTACAGGGGGGGACACTGAAGCTTTCTTT
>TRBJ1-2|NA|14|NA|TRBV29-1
CSVDKGRVDCGYTF
TGCAGCGTTGATAAAGGCAGGGTCGACTGTGGCTACACCTTC
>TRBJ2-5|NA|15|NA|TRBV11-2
CASSIPSGRSGTQYF
TGTGCCAGCAGCATCCCATCAGGCCGATCGGGGACCCAGTACTTC
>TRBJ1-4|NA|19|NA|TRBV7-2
CASSLGPLDTVATNEKLFF
TGTGCCAGCAGCTTAGGGCCCCTTGACACGGTCGCAACTAATGAAAAACTGTTTTTT
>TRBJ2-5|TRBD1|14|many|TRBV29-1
CSVRWGQYQETQYF
TGCAGCGTTAGGTGGGGACAGTACCAAGAGACCCAGTACTTC
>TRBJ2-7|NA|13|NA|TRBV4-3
CASSWAGASEQYF
TGCGCCAGCAGCTGGGCAGGGGCGAGCGAGCAGTACTTC
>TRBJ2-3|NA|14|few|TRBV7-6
CASSLETATDTQYF
TGTGCCAGCAGCTTAGAAACAGCAACAGATACGCAGTATTTT
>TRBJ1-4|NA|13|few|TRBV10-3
CAISPRGNEKLFF
TGTGCCATCAGTCCGAGGGGGAATGAAAAACTGTTTTTT
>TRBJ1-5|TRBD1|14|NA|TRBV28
CASRNRGGSWPQHF
TGTGCCAGCAGAAACAGGGGGGGATCGTGGCCCCAGCATTTT
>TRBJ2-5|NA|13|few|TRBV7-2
CASSPHGLETQYF
TGTGCCAGCAGCCCCCATGGCTTAGAGACCCAGTACTTC
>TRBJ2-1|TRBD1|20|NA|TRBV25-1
CASSEYFPFRDRGGDNEQFF
TGTGCCAGCAGTGAATATTTTCCCTTTCGGGACAGGGGCGGGGACAATGAGCAGTTCTTC
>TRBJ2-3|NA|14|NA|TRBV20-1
CSASYAGSTDTQYF
TGCAGTGCTAGTTATGCGGGTAGCACAGATACGCAGTATTTT
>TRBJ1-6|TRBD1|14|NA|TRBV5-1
CASSRDRVDSPLHF
TGCGCCAGCAGCCGGGACAGGGTTGATTCACCCCTCCACTTT
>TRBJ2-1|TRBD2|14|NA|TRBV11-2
CASSLNPSGDRQFF
TGTGCCAGCAGCTTAAACCCTAGCGGGGATAGGCAGTTCTTC
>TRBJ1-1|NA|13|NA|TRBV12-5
CASGRNRDTEAFF
TGTGCTAGTGGCCGAAACAGGGACACTGAAGCTTTCTTT
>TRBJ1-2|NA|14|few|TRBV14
CASSPRATSLGYTF
TGTGCCAGCAGCCCTAGGGCCACGTCGCTCGGCTACACCTTC
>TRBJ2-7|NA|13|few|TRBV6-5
CASSKGRSYEQYF
TGTGCCAGCAGCAAGGGAAGGTCCTACGAGCAGTACTTC
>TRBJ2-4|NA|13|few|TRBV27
CASSSGMEDIQYF
TGTGCCAGCAGTTCAGGGATGGAGGACATTCAGTACTTC
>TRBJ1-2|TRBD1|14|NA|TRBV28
CASSLWTGDYGYTF
TGTGCCAGCAGTCTCTGGACAGGGGACTATGGCTACACCTTC
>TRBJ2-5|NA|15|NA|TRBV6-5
CASSKPGGGRGTQYF
TGTGCCAGCAGCAAACCAGGGGGGGGGCGTGGGACCCAGTACTTC
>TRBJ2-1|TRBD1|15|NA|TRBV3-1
CASSKQGALNDEQFF
TGTGCCAGCAGCAAACAGGGGGCGCTTAATGATGAGCAGTTCTTC
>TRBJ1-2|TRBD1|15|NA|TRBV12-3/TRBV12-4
CASSPWDRGTYGYTF
TGTGCCAGCAGTCCCTGGGACAGGGGAACCTATGGCTACACCTTC
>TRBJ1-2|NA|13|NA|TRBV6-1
CASSEATGYGYTF
TGTGCCAGCAGTGAAGCAACGGGGTATGGCTACACCTTC
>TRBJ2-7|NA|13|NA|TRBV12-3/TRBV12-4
CASSFRQGLEQYF
TGTGCCAGCAGTTTTCGGCAGGGCCTCGAGCAGTACTTC
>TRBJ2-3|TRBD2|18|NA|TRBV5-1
CASSLRRTSGPGTGTQYF
TGCGCCAGCAGCTTGCGCCGGACTAGCGGACCTGGCACAGGTACGCAGTATTTT
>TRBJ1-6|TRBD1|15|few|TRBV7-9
CASSLAGTGISPLHF
TGTGCCAGCAGCTTAGCCGGGACAGGTATTTCACCCCTCCACTTT
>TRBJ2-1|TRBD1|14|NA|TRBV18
CASSPVSGQGERFF
TGTGCCAGCTCACCGGTTTCAGGACAGGGGGAGAGGTTCTTC
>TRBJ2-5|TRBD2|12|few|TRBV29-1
CSLGEGSETQYF
TGCAGCTTGGGGGAGGGGTCGGAGACCCAGTACTTC